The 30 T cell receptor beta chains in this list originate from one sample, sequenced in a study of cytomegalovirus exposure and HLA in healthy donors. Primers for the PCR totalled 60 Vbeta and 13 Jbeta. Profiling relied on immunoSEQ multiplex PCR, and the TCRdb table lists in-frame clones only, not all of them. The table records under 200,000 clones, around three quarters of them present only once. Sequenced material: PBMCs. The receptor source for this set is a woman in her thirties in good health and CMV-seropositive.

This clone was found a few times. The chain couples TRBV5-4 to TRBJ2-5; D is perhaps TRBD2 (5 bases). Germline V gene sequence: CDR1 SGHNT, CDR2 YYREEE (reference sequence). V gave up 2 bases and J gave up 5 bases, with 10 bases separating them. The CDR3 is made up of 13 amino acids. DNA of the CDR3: TGTGCCAGCAGCTTCGCACTAGAGGAGACCCAGTACTTC. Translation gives CASSFALEETQYF.

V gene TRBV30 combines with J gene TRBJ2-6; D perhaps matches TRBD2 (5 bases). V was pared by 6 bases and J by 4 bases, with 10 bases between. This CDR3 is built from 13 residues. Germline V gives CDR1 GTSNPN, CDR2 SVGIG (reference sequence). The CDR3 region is CACGRGGANVLTF. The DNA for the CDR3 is TGTGCCTGCGGACGGGGAGGGGCCAACGTCCTGACTTTC.

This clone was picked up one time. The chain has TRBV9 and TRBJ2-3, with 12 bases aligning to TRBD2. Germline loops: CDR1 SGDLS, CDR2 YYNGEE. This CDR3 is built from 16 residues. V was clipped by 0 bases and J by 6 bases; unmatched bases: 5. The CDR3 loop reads CASSVARTSGMDTQYF. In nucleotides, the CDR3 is TGTGCCAGCAGCGTAGCCCGGACTAGCGGGATGGATACGCAGTATTTT.

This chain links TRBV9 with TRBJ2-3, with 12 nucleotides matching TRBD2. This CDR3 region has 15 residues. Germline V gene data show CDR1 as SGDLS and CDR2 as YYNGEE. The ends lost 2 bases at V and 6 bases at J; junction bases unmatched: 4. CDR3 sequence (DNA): TGTGCCAGCAGCGTCCCTAGCGGGGGGGCCGATACGCAGTATTTT. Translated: CASSVPSGGADTQYF.

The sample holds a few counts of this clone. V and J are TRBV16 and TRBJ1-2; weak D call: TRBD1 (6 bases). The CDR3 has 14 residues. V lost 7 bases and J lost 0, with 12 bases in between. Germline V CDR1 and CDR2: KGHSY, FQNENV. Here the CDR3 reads CASTQDSTNYGYTF. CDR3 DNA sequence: TGTGCCAGCACCCAGGACAGCACTAACTATGGCTACACCTTC. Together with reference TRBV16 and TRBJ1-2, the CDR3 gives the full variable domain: GEEVAQTPKHLVRGEGQKAKLYCAPIKGHSYVFWYQQVLKNEFKFLISFQNENVFDETGMPKERFSAKCLPNSPCSLEIQATKLEDSAVYFCASTQDSTNYGYTFGSGTRLTVV.

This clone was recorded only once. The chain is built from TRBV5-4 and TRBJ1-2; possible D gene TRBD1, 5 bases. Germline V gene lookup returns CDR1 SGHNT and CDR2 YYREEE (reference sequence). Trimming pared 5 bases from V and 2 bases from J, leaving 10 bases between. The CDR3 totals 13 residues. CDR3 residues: CASRRTGNYGYTF. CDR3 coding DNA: TGTGCCAGCAGGCGCACAGGAAACTATGGCTACACCTTC. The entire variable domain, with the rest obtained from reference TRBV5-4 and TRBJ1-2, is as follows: ETGVTQSPTHLIKTRGQQVTLRCSSQSGHNTVSWYQQALGQGPQFIFQYYREEENGRGNFPPRFSGLQFPNYSSELNVNALELDDSALYLCASRRTGNYGYTFGSGTRLTVV.

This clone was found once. This CDR3 reads CASSQDTAGPSTDTQYF. In DNA, the CDR3 is TGCGCCAGCAGCCAAGATACAGCGGGGCCTAGCACAGATACGCAGTATTTT. The genes are TRBV4-1 and TRBJ2-3, with TRBD2 identical over 7 bases. The V gene's germline CDR1 is MGHRA and CDR2 YSYEKL. The CDR3 covers 17 residues. V shed 0 bases, J shed 0 bases, and the junction held 6 bases outside the gene matches.

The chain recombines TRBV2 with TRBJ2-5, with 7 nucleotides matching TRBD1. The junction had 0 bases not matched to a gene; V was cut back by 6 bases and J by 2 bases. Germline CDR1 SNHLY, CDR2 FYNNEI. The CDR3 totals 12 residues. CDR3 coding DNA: TGTGCCAGCAGGGGACAGCAAGAGACCCAGTACTTC. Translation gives CASRGQQETQYF.

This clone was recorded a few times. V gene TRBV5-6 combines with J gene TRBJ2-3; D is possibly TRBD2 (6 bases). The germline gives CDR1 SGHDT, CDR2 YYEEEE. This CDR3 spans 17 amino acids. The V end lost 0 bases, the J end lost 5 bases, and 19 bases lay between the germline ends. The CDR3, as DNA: TGTGCCAGCAGCTTGGTGTTAGGCGGGATGGGTAAAGATACGCAGTATTTT. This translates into CASSLVLGGMGKDTQYF.

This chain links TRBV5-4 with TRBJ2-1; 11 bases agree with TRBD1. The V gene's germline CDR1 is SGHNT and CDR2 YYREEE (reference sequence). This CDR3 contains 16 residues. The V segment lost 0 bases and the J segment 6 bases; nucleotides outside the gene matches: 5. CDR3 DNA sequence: TGTGCCAGCAGCTTGGATCCCGGGACAGGGGGCAATGAGCAGTTCTTC. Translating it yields CASSLDPGTGGNEQFF.

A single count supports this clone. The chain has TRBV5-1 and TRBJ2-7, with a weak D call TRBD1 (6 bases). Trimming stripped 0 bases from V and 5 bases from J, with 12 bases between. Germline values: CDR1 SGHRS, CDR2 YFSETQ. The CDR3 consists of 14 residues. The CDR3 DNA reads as TGCGCCAGCAGCTTGGGACAGGAATTCCACGAGCAGTACTTC. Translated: CASSLGQEFHEQYF.

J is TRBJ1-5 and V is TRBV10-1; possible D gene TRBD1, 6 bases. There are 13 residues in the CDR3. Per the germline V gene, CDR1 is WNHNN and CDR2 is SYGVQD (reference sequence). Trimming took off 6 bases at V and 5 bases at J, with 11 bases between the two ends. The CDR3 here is CASSQGYDQPQHF. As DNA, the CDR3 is TGCGCCAGCAGCCAGGGGTATGATCAGCCCCAGCATTTT.

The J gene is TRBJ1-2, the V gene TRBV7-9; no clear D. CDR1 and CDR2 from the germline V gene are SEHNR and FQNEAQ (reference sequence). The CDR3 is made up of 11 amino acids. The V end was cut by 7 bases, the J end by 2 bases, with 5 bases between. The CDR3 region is CASNNNYGYTF. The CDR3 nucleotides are TGTGCCAGCAACAACAACTATGGCTACACCTTC.

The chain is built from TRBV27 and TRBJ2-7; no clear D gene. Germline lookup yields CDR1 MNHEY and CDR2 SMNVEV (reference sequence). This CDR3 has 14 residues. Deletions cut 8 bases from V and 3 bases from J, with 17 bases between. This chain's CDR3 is CASPFIGPNYEQYF. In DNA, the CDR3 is TGTGCCAGCCCATTCATTGGGCCCAACTACGAGCAGTACTTC.

The CDR3 protein is CASSQASRLAEGTDTQYF. The CDR3 DNA is TGCGCCAGCAGCCAAGCATCGCGGCTAGCAGAGGGCACAGATACGCAGTATTTT. V gene TRBV4-3 combines with J gene TRBJ2-3, with D perhaps TRBD2 (5 bases). The CDR3 covers 18 residues. Looked up from germline, CDR1 is LGHNA and CDR2 is YSLEER. Trimming took 1 base from V and 1 from J, leaving 18 bases between them.

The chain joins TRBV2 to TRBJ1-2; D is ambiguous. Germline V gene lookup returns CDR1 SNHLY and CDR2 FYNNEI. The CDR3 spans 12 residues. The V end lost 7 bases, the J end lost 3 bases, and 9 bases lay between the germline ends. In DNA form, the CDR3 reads TGTGCCAGCAAAAACCCGGACTATGGCTACACCTTC. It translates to CASKNPDYGYTF. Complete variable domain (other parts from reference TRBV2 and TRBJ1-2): EPEVTQTPSHQVTQMGQEVILRCVPISNHLYFYWYRQILGQKVEFLVSFYNNEISEKSEIFDDQFSVERPDGSNFTLKIRSTKLEDSAMYFCASKNPDYGYTFGSGTRLTVV.

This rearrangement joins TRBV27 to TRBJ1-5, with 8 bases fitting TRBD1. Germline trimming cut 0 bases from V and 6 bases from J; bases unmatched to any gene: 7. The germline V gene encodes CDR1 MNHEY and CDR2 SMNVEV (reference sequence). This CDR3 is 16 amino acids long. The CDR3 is CASSLSQGAIGQPQHF. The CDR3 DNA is TGTGCCAGCAGTTTATCTCAGGGGGCGATAGGTCAGCCCCAGCATTTT.

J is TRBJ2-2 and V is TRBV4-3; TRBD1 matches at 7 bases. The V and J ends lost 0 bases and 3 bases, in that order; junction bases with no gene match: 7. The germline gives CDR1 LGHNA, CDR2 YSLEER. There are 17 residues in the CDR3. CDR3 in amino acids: CASSQDVNRGYTGELFF. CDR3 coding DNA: TGCGCCAGCAGCCAAGACGTCAACAGGGGTTACACCGGGGAGCTGTTTTTT.

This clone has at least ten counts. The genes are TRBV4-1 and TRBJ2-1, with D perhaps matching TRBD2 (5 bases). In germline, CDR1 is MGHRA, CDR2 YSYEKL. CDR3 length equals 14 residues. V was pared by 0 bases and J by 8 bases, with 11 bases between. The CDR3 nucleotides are TGCGCCAGCAGCCAAGATGGCTGGCGGGATGAGCAGTTCTTC. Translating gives CASSQDGWRDEQFF.

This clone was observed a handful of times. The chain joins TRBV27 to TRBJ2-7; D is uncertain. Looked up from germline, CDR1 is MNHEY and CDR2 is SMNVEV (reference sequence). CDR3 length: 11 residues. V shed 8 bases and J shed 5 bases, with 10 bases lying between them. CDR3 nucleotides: TGTGCCAGCCACACCCTCCACGAGCAGTACTTC. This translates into CASHTLHEQYF.

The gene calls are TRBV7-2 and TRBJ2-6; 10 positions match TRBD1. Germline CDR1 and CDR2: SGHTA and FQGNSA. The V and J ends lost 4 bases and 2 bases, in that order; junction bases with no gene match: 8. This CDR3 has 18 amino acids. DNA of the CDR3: TGTGCCAGCAGCTACCGGACAGGGGGGGTGGCTGGGGCCAACGTCCTGACTTTC. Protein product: CASSYRTGGVAGANVLTF.

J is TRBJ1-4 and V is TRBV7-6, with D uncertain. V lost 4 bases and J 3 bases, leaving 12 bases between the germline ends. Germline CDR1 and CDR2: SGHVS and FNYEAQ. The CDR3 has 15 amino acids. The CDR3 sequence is CASSSSGAPNEKLFF. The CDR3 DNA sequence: TGTGCCAGCAGCTCCTCGGGAGCCCCTAATGAAAAACTGTTTTTT.

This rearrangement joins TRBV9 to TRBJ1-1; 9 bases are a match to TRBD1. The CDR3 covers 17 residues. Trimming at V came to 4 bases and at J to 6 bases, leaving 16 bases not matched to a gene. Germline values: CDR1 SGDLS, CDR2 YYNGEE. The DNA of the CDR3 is TGTGCCAGCAGCCCCGCTCCGGTTGTACAGGGGGCCTCTGAAGCTTTCTTT. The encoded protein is CASSPAPVVQGASEAFF.

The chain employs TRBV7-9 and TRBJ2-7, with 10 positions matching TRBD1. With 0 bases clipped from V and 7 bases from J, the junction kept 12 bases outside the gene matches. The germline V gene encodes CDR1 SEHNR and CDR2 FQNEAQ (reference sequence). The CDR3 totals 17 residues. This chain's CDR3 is CASSLAPGGTGDGEQYF. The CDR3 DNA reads TGTGCCAGCAGCTTAGCCCCGGGGGGGACAGGGGATGGAGAGCAGTACTTC.

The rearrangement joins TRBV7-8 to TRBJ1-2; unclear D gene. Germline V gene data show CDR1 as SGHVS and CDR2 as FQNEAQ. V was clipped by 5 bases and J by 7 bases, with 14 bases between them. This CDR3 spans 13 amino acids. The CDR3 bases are TGTGCCAGCAGCCCCATAAAGGAGGGTGGCTACACCTTC. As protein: CASSPIKEGGYTF.

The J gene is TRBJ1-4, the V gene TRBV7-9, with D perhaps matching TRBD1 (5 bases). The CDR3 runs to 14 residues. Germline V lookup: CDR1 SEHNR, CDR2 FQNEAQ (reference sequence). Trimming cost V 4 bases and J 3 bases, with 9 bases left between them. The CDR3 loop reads CASSSRQPNEKLFF. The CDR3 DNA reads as TGTGCCAGCAGCTCCAGACAGCCTAATGAAAAACTGTTTTTT.

CDR3 sequence: CASTRGTGNTEAFF. The CDR3 DNA follows: TGCGCCAGCACCCGCGGAACAGGGAACACTGAAGCTTTCTTT. The chain couples TRBV5-1 to TRBJ1-1, with TRBD1 as a possible D gene (5 bases). Germline CDR1 reads SGHRS; CDR2 reads YFSETQ. This CDR3 spans 14 amino acids. V was pared by 6 bases and J by 1 base, with 13 bases between.

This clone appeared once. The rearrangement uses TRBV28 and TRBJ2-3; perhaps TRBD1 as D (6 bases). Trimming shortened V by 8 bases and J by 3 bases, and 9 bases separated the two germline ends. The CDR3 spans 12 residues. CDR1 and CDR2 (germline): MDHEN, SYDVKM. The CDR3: CASRTVTDTQYF. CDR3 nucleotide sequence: TGTGCCAGCCGGACAGTAACAGATACGCAGTATTTT.

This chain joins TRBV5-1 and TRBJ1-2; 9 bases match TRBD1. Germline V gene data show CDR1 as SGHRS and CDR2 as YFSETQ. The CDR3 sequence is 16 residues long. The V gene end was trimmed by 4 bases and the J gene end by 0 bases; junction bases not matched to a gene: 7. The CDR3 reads CASSPRTGVPNYGYTF. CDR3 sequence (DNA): TGCGCCAGCAGCCCGCGGACAGGGGTTCCTAACTATGGCTACACCTTC.

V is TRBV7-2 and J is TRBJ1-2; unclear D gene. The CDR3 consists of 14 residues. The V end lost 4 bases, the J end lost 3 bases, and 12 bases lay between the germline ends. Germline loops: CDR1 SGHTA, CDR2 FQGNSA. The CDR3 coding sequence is TGTGCCAGCAGCTCCACCGGCGGCTACTATGGCTACACCTTC. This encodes CASSSTGGYYGYTF.